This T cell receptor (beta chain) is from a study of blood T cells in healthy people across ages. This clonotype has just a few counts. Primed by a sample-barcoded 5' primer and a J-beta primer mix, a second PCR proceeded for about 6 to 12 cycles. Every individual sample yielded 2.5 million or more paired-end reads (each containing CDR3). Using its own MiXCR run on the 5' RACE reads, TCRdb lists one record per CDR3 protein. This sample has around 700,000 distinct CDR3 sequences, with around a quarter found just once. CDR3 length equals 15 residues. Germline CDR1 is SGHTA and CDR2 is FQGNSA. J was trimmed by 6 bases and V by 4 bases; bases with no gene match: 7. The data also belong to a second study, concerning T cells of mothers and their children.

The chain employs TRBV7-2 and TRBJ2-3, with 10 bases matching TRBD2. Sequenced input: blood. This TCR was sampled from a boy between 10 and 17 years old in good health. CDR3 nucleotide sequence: TGTGCCAGCAGCTCGCTAGCGGGGGCCATTGATACGCAGTATTTT. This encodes CASSSLAGAIDTQYF.